Listed here is a single T cell receptor beta chain. The antigen is not known. This sample was included in a study of T cell responses to AZD1222 COVID-19 vaccine. Some clones are missing from TCRdb's copy, which holds only in-frame ones; the method was immunoSEQ multiplex PCR. The sample yields roughly 170,000 clones, 94% seen once. The CDR3 consists of 12 residues. V was shortened by 4 bases and J by 8 bases, with 8 bases between the two germline ends. Germline V gene sequence: CDR1 MDHEN, CDR2 SYDVKM. Study-wide results and caveats: Baseline serostatus was positive in only a handful of AZD1222 recipients.

The sample in question was peripheral blood, obtained 28 days after the second AZD1222 dose. V is TRBV28 and J is TRBJ1-4; a possible D gene is TRBD1 (6 bases). The sequence was obtained from an adult who received the AZD1222 COVID-19 vaccine. CDR3 DNA sequence: TGTGCCAGCAGTTCCGGGACAGAAAAACTGTTTTTT. It encodes CASSSGTEKLFF.